This T cell receptor beta chain was profiled in a study of T cells in Graves' hyperthyroidism and ophthalmopathy. The study's findings and limits: Blood also showed most of the thyroid clonotypes that were expanded above 0.001.

The germline CDR1 and CDR2 sequences are SEHNR and FQNEAQ (reference sequence). This CDR3 has 14 residues. Trimming at V came to 3 bases and at J to 3 bases, leaving 3 bases not matched to a gene. Amplified TCR beta CDR3 regions derived from RNA transcripts. HTBI primers were the set used in a first-round RT-PCR of the TCR CDR3. A single record per CDR3 protein comes from TCRdb applying MiXCR to the multiplex PCR reads. The data contain around 260,000 distinct CDR3 sequences, less than 30% of them singletons. A sample of blood taken at first hyperthyroidism diagnosis preceded any ophthalmopathy symptoms. There are many counts of this clonotype. The antigen is undetermined.

The clonotype originates from a man aged 35-49 years with Graves' hyperthyroidism that later progressed to Graves' ophthalmopathy. The chain is built from TRBV7-9 and TRBJ2-7; 9 positions agree with TRBD2. The source material was blood. CDR3 nucleotide sequence: TGTGCCAGCAGCTTTGGGACTAGCCTCTACGAGCAGTACTTC. Amino acid sequence: CASSFGTSLYEQYF.